The next 17 T cell receptor beta chains were all read from a single sample in a study of blood T cell repertoires in COVID-19. Produced via immunoSEQ multiplex PCR; TCRdb's table is partial and in-frame only. The table shows approximately 290,000 clones, with about 86% occurring only once. The sequenced sample consisted of peripheral blood. The receptors stem from a person aged 65 to 85 with COVID-19, enrolled during active disease.

The V and J genes are TRBV5-1 and TRBJ2-5; D not certain. V lost 2 bases to trimming and J lost 1 base, with 9 bases between them. Germline CDR1 SGHRS, CDR2 YFSETQ. The CDR3 has 14 residues. The CDR3 is CASSFEAGQETQYF. CDR3 in DNA: TGCGCCAGCAGCTTTGAAGCAGGCCAAGAGACCCAGTACTTC.

This chain joins TRBV28 and TRBJ2-3; TRBD1 matches 7 bases. Trimming at V came to 6 bases and at J to 4 bases, leaving 13 bases not matched to a gene. Germline values: CDR1 MDHEN, CDR2 SYDVKM. The CDR3 is made up of 16 amino acids. The CDR3 coding sequence is TGTGCCAGCAGCTACCACTCGGACAGGAGTTCAGATACGCAGTATTTT. Protein sequence: CASSYHSDRSSDTQYF.

V is TRBV6-6 and J is TRBJ2-3; 11 bases fit TRBD2. The germline CDR1 and CDR2 sequences are MNHNY and SVGAGI (reference sequence). V was clipped by 6 bases and J by 4 bases; unmatched bases: 3. This CDR3 contains 14 residues. CDR3 region: CASSLAGGADTQYF. The DNA for the CDR3 is TGTGCCAGCAGCCTAGCGGGGGGCGCAGATACGCAGTATTTT.

V and J are TRBV28 and TRBJ1-2; 7 bases match TRBD1. V lost 8 bases to trimming and J lost 4 bases; unmatched junction nucleotides: 4. From germline, CDR1 is MDHEN and CDR2 SYDVKM. This CDR3 has 12 residues. In nucleotides, the CDR3 is TGTGCCAGCGAGACAGGGCCCTATGGCTACACCTTC. Translated, it gives CASETGPYGYTF.

This sequence joins TRBV18 and TRBJ2-7, with 12 nucleotides matching TRBD2. V shed 3 bases and J 4 bases; nucleotides not matched to a gene: 4. The V gene's germline CDR1 is KGHSH and CDR2 LQKENI. CDR3 size: 15 residues. CDR3 bases: TGTGCCAGCTCACCTTTACTAGCGGGAGGTTACGAGCAGTACTTC. Translation: CASSPLLAGGYEQYF.

The chain carries TRBV15 and TRBJ1-2, with TRBD1 matching 7 bases. J gave up 3 bases and V 4 bases, and 11 bases lay outside the gene matches. The CDR3 runs to 16 residues. The germline CDR1 and CDR2 sequences are LNHNV and YYDKDF (reference sequence). CDR3 region: CATSKFTGDGDYGYTF. DNA for the CDR3: TGTGCCACCAGCAAATTTACAGGGGATGGGGACTATGGCTACACCTTC. The variable domain in full, completed from reference TRBV15 and TRBJ1-2, reads DAMVIQNPRYQVTQFGKPVTLSCSQTLNHNVMYWYQQKSSQAPKLLFHYYDKDFNNEADTPDNFQSRRPNTSFCFLDIRSPGLGDTAMYLCATSKFTGDGDYGYTFGSGTRLTVV.

The chain employs TRBV5-5 and TRBJ1-2; D not certain. Germline CDR1 is SGHKS and CDR2 is YYEKEE (reference sequence). CDR3 length: 12 residues. Trimming left V 0 bases short and J 13 bases short, with 13 bases between. The CDR3 DNA reads as TGTGCCAGCAGCTTGGAATCGGGGAGGACCACCTTC. This translates into CASSLESGRTTF.

The gene calls are TRBV27 and TRBJ2-7; TRBD2 is a possible D gene (5 bases). Deletions cut 5 bases from V and 1 base from J, with 12 bases between. There are 14 residues in the CDR3. Germline V lookup: CDR1 MNHEY, CDR2 SMNVEV (reference sequence). The CDR3 is CASSGSAKSYEQYF. The CDR3 nucleotides are TGTGCCAGCAGTGGTAGCGCGAAGTCCTACGAGCAGTACTTC.

The CDR3, as DNA: TGTGCCAGCAGTTTTGCGGGAGTCACCGGGGAGCTGTTTTTT. Its translation: CASSFAGVTGELFF. The chain links TRBV27 to TRBJ2-2, with 7 bases matching TRBD2. The V gene's germline CDR1 is MNHEY and CDR2 SMNVEV (reference sequence). There are 14 residues in the CDR3. V shed 3 bases and J 4 bases; nucleotides not matched to a gene: 2.

The gene calls are TRBV18 and TRBJ2-2, with D possibly matching TRBD2 (6 bases). The CDR3 runs to 19 residues. CDR1 is KGHSH and CDR2 is LQKENI in the germline V gene. Trimming removed 3 bases from V and 6 bases from J, with 26 bases in between. The CDR3 DNA follows: TGTGCCAGCTCACCGCGGGGCTTCGGGGGAGCCCCAATCCCCGGGGAGCTGTTTTTT. Translation: CASSPRGFGGAPIPGELFF.

Written as DNA, the CDR3 is TGTGCCAGTAGCCAGCAGGGGGCGCCGAGCACTGAAGCTTTCTTT. This sequence encodes CASSQQGAPSTEAFF. The V gene is TRBV19, the J gene TRBJ1-1, with 8 bases lining up with TRBD1. J was trimmed by 4 bases and V by 6 bases; bases with no gene match: 10. From germline, CDR1 is LNHDA and CDR2 SQIVND (reference sequence). The length of the CDR3 is 15 residues.

This rearrangement joins TRBV27 to TRBJ1-3, with TRBD1 as a possible D gene (6 bases). In germline, CDR1 is MNHEY, CDR2 SMNVEV (reference sequence). The V and J ends lost 6 bases and 0 bases respectively, with 18 bases between them. CDR3 size: 17 residues. DNA of the CDR3: TGTGCCAGCAGCCCCCGGCGGACAGTGACCTCTGGAAACACCATATATTTT. This codes for CASSPRRTVTSGNTIYF.

The chain has TRBV30 and TRBJ2-7; 10 nucleotides agree with TRBD2. In germline, CDR1 is GTSNPN, CDR2 SVGIG (reference sequence). This CDR3 comprises 12 residues. V shed 3 bases, J shed 4 bases, and the junction held 0 bases outside the gene matches. The CDR3 sequence is CAWRLAGYEQYF. The CDR3 coding sequence is TGTGCCTGGAGACTAGCGGGATACGAGCAGTACTTC.

The chain recombines TRBV5-5 with TRBJ1-6; D unclear. V was pared by 0 bases and J by 0 bases, with 13 bases between. Germline CDR1 reads SGHKS; CDR2 reads YYEKEE (reference sequence). This CDR3 comprises 18 residues. As DNA, the CDR3 is TGTGCCAGCAGCTTGGTGGCAGGACTAAGCTCCTATAATTCACCCCTCCACTTT. The encoded protein is CASSLVAGLSSYNSPLHF.

This chain uses TRBV14 with TRBJ1-2, with D uncertain. CDR3 size: 12 residues. CDR1 SGHDN and CDR2 FVKESK come from the germline V gene. Trimming took 2 bases from V and 7 from J, leaving 8 bases between them. The CDR3 is CASSQTPGGYTF. The CDR3 DNA reads as TGTGCCAGCAGCCAAACTCCCGGTGGCTACACCTTC.

The chain employs TRBV29-1 and TRBJ2-5, with D possibly matching TRBD2 (7 bases). The germline gives CDR1 SQVTM, CDR2 ANQGSEA. Trimming removed 3 bases at V and 1 base at J, with 15 bases between. The CDR3 is made up of 15 amino acids. CDR3 DNA: TGCAGCGTTGAGAAAGGGGGGGGAGGCCAAGAGACCCAGTACTTC. This gives the protein CSVEKGGGGQETQYF.

The genes are TRBV6-2 or TRBV6-3 and TRBJ2-1; TRBD2 matches 10 bases. Germline V lookup: CDR1 MNHEY, CDR2 SVGEGT. This CDR3 contains 15 residues. Losses at the gene ends were 2 bases for V and 10 bases for J; bases not matched to a gene: 8. The CDR3, as DNA: TGTGCCAGCAGTTACGTGAGGCCTAGCGGGGGAGAGCAGTTCTTC. Amino acids: CASSYVRPSGGEQFF.